The following is a TCR beta chain sequence with its context. The data derive from a study of blood T cell repertoires in COVID-19. Measured with immunoSEQ multiplex PCR; TCRdb has only the in-frame clones, and not every one. The sample contains some 100,000 clones, roughly 85% of which appear only once. V lost 5 bases to trimming and J lost 1 base, with 8 bases between them. The germline V gene encodes CDR1 SGHVS and CDR2 FNYEAQ. This CDR3 spans 13 amino acids. The V and J genes are TRBV7-6 and TRBJ1-1; D gene ambiguous. Sequenced: peripheral blood. The TCR was taken from a woman in her 70s with acute or convalescent COVID-19. DNA of the CDR3: TGTGCCAGCAGCCCTGTCCCGAACACTGAAGCTTTCTTT. Amino acid sequence: CASSPVPNTEAFF.